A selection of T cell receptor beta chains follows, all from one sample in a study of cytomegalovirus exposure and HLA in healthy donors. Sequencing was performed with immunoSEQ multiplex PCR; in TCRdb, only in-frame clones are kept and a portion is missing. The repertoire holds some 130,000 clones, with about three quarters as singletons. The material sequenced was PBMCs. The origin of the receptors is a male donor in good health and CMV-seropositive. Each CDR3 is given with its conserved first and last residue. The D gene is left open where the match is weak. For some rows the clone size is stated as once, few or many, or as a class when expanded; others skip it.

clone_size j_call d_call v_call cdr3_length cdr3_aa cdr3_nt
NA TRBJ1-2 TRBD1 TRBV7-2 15 CASSATGTGVYGYTF TGTGCCAGCAGCGCCACCGGGACAGGGGTCTATGGCTACACCTTC
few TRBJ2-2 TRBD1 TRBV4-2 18 CASSQSIPTGAGTGELFF TGTGCCAGCAGCCAATCGATTCCGACAGGGGCGGGGACCGGGGAGCTGTTTTTT
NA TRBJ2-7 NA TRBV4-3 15 CASSPGLPSSYEQYF TGCGCCAGCAGCCCGGGACTCCCCTCATCCTACGAGCAGTACTTC
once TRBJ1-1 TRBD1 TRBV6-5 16 CASSYFDRGQNTEAFF TGTGCCAGCAGTTACTTTGACAGGGGGCAAAACACTGAAGCTTTCTTT
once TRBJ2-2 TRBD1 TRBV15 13 CATRQGHTGELFF TGTGCCACCCGACAGGGACACACCGGGGAGCTGTTTTTT
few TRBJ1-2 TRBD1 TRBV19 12 CASSMRQGGYTF TGTGCCAGTAGTATGCGACAGGGTGGCTACACCTTC
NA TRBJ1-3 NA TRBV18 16 CASSPREELSGNTIYF TGTGCCAGCTCACCACGAGAGGAGCTCTCTGGAAACACCATATATTTT
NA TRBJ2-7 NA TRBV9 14 CASSVGVGAYEQYF TGTGCCAGCAGCGTAGGGGTAGGGGCCTACGAGCAGTACTTC
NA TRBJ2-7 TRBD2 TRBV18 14 CASSPGRGGNEQYF TGTGCCAGCTCACCTGGGCGGGGGGGCAACGAGCAGTACTTC
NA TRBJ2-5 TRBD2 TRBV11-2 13 CASSLSGVETQYF TGTGCCAGCAGCTTAAGCGGGGTAGAGACCCAGTACTTC
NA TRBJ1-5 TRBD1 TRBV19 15 CASTPGQAGNQPQHF TGTGCCAGTACCCCCGGACAGGCTGGCAATCAGCCCCAGCATTTT
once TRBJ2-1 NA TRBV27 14 CASSLSARGGEQFF TGTGCCAGCAGTTTATCGGCCAGGGGCGGTGAGCAGTTCTTC
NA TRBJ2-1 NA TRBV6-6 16 CASSYSGQGDLNEQFF TGTGCCAGCAGTTACTCTGGGCAGGGCGACCTCAATGAGCAGTTCTTC
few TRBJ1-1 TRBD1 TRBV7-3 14 CASSQTGGRTEAFF TGTGCCAGCAGCCAGACAGGGGGGCGGACTGAAGCTTTCTTT
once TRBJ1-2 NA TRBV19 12 CASSGEFYGYTF TGTGCCAGTAGCGGGGAGTTTTATGGCTACACCTTC
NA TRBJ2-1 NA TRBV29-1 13 CSTHGGRNNEQFF TGCAGCACCCACGGCGGGCGAAACAATGAGCAGTTCTTC
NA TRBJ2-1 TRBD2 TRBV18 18 CASSPLQAGGRAYNEQFF TGTGCCAGCTCACCACTCCAAGCGGGGGGGCGCGCCTACAATGAGCAGTTCTTC
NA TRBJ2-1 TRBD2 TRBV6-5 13 CASSRGLAVEQFF TGTGCCAGCAGCCGTGGACTAGCGGTTGAGCAGTTCTTC
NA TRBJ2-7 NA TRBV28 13 CASSQGSSYEQYF TGTGCCAGTTCCCAGGGTAGTTCCTACGAGCAGTACTTC
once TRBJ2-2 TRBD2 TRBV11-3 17 CASSLILAGGSTGELFF TGTGCCAGCAGCTTAATCCTAGCGGGAGGTAGCACCGGGGAGCTGTTTTTT
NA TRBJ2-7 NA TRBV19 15 CASSIEASTSYEQYF TGTGCCAGTAGTATCGAGGCAAGTACATCCTACGAGCAGTACTTC
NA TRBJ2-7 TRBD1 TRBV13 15 CASSHRDSSNYEQYF TGTGCCAGCAGCCATCGGGACAGTTCAAACTACGAGCAGTACTTC
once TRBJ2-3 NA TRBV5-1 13 CASSPGGPDTQYF TGCGCCAGCAGCCCCGGAGGGCCAGATACGCAGTATTTT
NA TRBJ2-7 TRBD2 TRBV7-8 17 CASSLTLLAGLSYEQYF TGTGCCAGCAGCCTGACCCTCCTAGCGGGGCTCTCCTACGAGCAGTACTTC
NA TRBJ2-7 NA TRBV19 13 CASSIGKGSEQYF TGTGCCAGTAGTATCGGGAAGGGTTCCGAGCAGTACTTC
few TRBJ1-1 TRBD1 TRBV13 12 CASSPDRGQAFF TGTGCCAGCAGCCCTGACAGGGGACAGGCTTTCTTT